These 9 T cell receptor beta chains originate from one sample sequenced in a study of blood T cell repertoires in COVID-19 (dated by TCRdb to the early 2020s). The library was prepared using the immunoSEQ multiplex PCR assay. Drawn from immuneACCESS, this table holds only the in-frame rearrangements with V and J called that TCRdb kept. Clones are partly lost; checked studies trace under half to an unresolved V gene and leave the rest unexplained. For this sample there are roughly 250,000 clones; over 75% appear just once. About 9.1% of the sample lies in the top ten. The source material was peripheral blood. Receptors originate from a human donor in a cohort sampled during active COVID-19.

The chain couples TRBV28 to TRBJ1-5, with no clear D. V was clipped by 7 bases and J by 2 bases, with 12 bases between them. Germline values: CDR1 MDHEN, CDR2 SYDVKM. The CDR3 is 14 amino acids. The CDR3: CASNDAYGNQPQHF. CDR3 sequence (DNA): TGTGCCAGCAACGATGCGTATGGCAATCAGCCCCAGCATTTT.

The V gene is TRBV7-2, the J gene TRBJ2-3, with 9 bases aligning to TRBD2. Germline loops: CDR1 SGHTA, CDR2 FQGNSA. V gave up 6 bases and J gave up 0 bases; unmatched junction bases: 7. The length of the CDR3 is 16 residues. CDR3 protein: CASRPMLAGSTDTQYF. For the CDR3, the DNA is TGTGCCAGCAGACCCATGCTAGCGGGGAGCACAGATACGCAGTATTTT.

The V call is TRBV10-3, the J call TRBJ1-2, with D hard to call. CDR1 is ENHRY, CDR2 SYGVKD, per germline. CDR3 length: 14 residues. V lost 3 bases and J lost 8, with 16 bases in between. DNA of the CDR3: TGTGCCATCAGTGACCCGGGTGAGGACTTGGGCTACACCTTC. Its protein is CAISDPGEDLGYTF.

The chain links TRBV6-5 to TRBJ2-7; 9 nucleotides match TRBD1. Germline V gives CDR1 MNHEY, CDR2 SVGAGI. V lost 1 base to trimming and J lost 6 bases; unmatched junction nucleotides: 4. This CDR3 spans 14 amino acids. CDR3 loop: CASSYWDRESEQYF. Here the CDR3 DNA reads TGTGCCAGCAGTTACTGGGACAGGGAGTCCGAGCAGTACTTC.

This chain links TRBV28 with TRBJ2-7, with TRBD1 as a possible D gene (6 bases). Deletions cut 5 bases from V and 3 bases from J, with 23 bases between. CDR1 is MDHEN, CDR2 SYDVKM, per germline. The CDR3 totals 17 residues. CDR3 bases: TGTGCCAGCAGTCACTGGGGTAGGACGGACAGAATCTACGAGCAGTACTTC. Translation gives CASSHWGRTDRIYEQYF.

This chain connects TRBV20-1 to TRBJ2-1, with D perhaps being TRBD1 or TRBD2 (6 bases each). The CDR3 consists of 12 residues. Germline CDR1 reads DFQATT; CDR2 reads SNEGSKA (reference sequence). Trimming shortened V by 3 bases and J by 9 bases, and 12 bases separated the two germline ends. DNA for the CDR3: TGCAGTGCTAGTGGGGGGCTTGGTGAGCAGTTCTTC. Protein product: CSASGGLGEQFF.

A note on this clone: Germline is not matched at one junction end, which may reflect a read error. This chain links TRBV2 with TRBJ1-6; 9 bases match TRBD1. The germline CDR1 and CDR2 sequences are SNHLY and FYNNEI. This CDR3 contains 15 residues. The CDR3 here is CASREGTGNNSPLHF. The CDR3 nucleotides read TGTGCCAGCAGAGAAGGGACAGGGAATAATTCACCCCTCCACTTT. The full variable domain, completed using reference TRBV2 and TRBJ1-6, is EPEVTQTPSHQVTQMGQEVILRCVPISNHLYFYWYRQILGQKVEFLVSFYNNEISEKSEIFDDQFSVERPDGSNFTLKIRSTKLEDSAMYFCASREGTGNNSPLHFGNGTRLTVT.

The rearrangement joins TRBV3-1 (or the pseudogene TRBV3-2) to TRBJ1-1; D is ambiguous. Germline lookup yields CDR1 LGHDT and CDR2 YNNKEL (reference sequence). CDR3 length: 13 residues. V shed 5 bases and J shed 3 bases, with 10 bases lying between them. Here the CDR3 reads CASSSTWYTEAFF. CDR3 bases: TGTGCCAGCAGCTCTACCTGGTACACTGAAGCTTTCTTT.

The genes are TRBV5-1 and TRBJ2-7, with a tentative D call TRBD2 (6 bases). Germline values: CDR1 SGHRS, CDR2 YFSETQ. CDR3 length: 14 amino acids. Trimming shortened V by 5 bases and J by 0 bases, and 12 bases separated the two germline ends. The CDR3 DNA follows: TGCGCCAGCAGGGTCGGCGGGAACTCCTACGAGCAGTACTTC. Amino acid sequence: CASRVGGNSYEQYF. Complete variable domain (other parts from reference TRBV5-1 and TRBJ2-7): KAGVTQTPRYLIKTRGQQVTLSCSPISGHRSVSWYQQTPGQGLQFLFEYFSETQRNKGNFPGRFSGRQFSNSRSEMNVSTLELGDSALYLCASRVGGNSYEQYFGPGTRLTVT.